Presented here are 30 T cell receptor beta chains from one specimen sequenced in a study of cytomegalovirus exposure and HLA in healthy donors. This PCR relied on a set of 60 Vbeta primers and 13 Jbeta primers. Measured with immunoSEQ multiplex PCR; TCRdb has only the in-frame clones, and not every one. The data show about 200,000 clones, 82% seen once. The source material was PBMCs. The source of these receptors is a boy aged 2 to 10 in good health and CMV-seronegative.

V is TRBV7-9 and J is TRBJ2-5, with 7 positions matching TRBD2. The J segment lost 1 base and the V segment lost 9 bases, leaving 11 bases of the junction unmatched. Looked up from germline, CDR1 is SEHNR and CDR2 is FQNEAQ (reference sequence). The CDR3 spans 15 residues. The chain's CDR3 is CASGGGQKIQETQYF. The CDR3 DNA sequence: TGTGCCAGTGGGGGGGGTCAGAAGATCCAAGAGACCCAGTACTTC.

On this clone: Given the absence of the conserved phenylalanine or tryptophan at the CDR3 end, a read error is likely. It is unclear where the CDR3 begins or ends on the DNA, so no DNA is shown, and the CDR3 is as TCRdb lists it. This chain uses TRBV7-2 with TRBJ1-1; the table names TRBD1, a call not compared with the DNA. Germline lookup yields CDR1 SGHTA and CDR2 FQGNSA. The length of the CDR3 is 10 amino acids, counting both ends. CDR3 sequence: CASSLPDRAT.

In this sample, this clone turned up a few times. This chain connects TRBV6-1 to TRBJ2-5; 8 nucleotides align to TRBD2. The trim removed 4 bases at V and 5 bases at J, leaving 6 bases unmatched. CDR3 length: 14 residues. Per germline, CDR1 MNHNS and CDR2 SASEGT. CDR3 sequence reads: CASSVTSGGETQYF. The CDR3 DNA is TGTGCCAGCAGTGTAACTAGCGGAGGGGAGACCCAGTACTTC.

The chain couples TRBV2 to TRBJ1-1, with D maybe TRBD1 (6 bases). The CDR3 runs 16 residues. Germline lookup yields CDR1 SNHLY and CDR2 FYNNEI. The V gene lost 5 bases and the J gene lost 0 bases, with 16 bases spanning the gap. CDR3: CASSLRTAQMNTEAFF. CDR3 sequence (DNA): TGTGCCAGCAGTTTAAGGACAGCCCAAATGAACACTGAAGCTTTCTTT.

V is TRBV7-8 and J is TRBJ2-7; the match to TRBD2 covers 7 bases. The CDR3 length is 16 residues. Per the germline V gene, CDR1 is SGHVS and CDR2 is FQNEAQ. The V gene end was trimmed by 2 bases and the J gene end by 1 base; junction bases not matched to a gene: 8. The CDR3 DNA sequence: TGTGCCAGCAGCTTAAGCGAGCTGGGAGGGTCCTACGAGCAGTACTTC. This codes for CASSLSELGGSYEQYF.

The chain is built from TRBV4-3 and TRBJ1-6; 10 bases are a match to TRBD1. Per the germline V gene, CDR1 is LGHNA and CDR2 is YSLEER. V gave up 0 bases and J gave up 9 bases; unmatched junction bases: 2. The CDR3 has 15 amino acids. The CDR3 sequence: CASSQDGTGVSPLHF. The CDR3 DNA is TGCGCCAGCAGCCAAGATGGGACAGGGGTTTCACCCCTCCACTTT.

V and J are TRBV5-6 and TRBJ1-4; D unresolved. CDR1 is SGHDT and CDR2 is YYEEEE in the germline V gene. CDR3 size: 13 residues. The ends were cut back, 0 bases at V and 8 bases at J, with 8 bases in the middle. The DNA for the CDR3 is TGTGCCAGCAGCTTGGTCGTGGAGGAAAAACTGTTTTTT. Protein sequence: CASSLVVEEKLFF.

This clone was detected only once. The J gene is TRBJ2-2, the V gene TRBV9; 9 bases match TRBD2. The CDR3 runs to 16 residues. After removal of 1 base from V and 4 bases from J, the junction contained 5 bases not matched to a gene. CDR1 is SGDLS and CDR2 is YYNGEE in the germline V gene. CDR3 in DNA: TGTGCCAGCAGCGTATCCGCGGGGGGGCCCACCGGGGAGCTGTTTTTT. Protein: CASSVSAGGPTGELFF. The whole variable domain, filled in from reference TRBV9 and TRBJ2-2, reads DSGVTQTPKHLITATGQRVTLRCSPRSGDLSVYWYQQSLDQGLQFLIQYYNGEERAKGNILERFSAQQFPDLHSELNLSSLELGDSALYFCASSVSAGGPTGELFFGEGSRLTVL.

The rearrangement joins TRBV5-5 to TRBJ1-5; no firm D call. The germline V gene has CDR1 SGHKS and CDR2 YYEKEE (reference sequence). This CDR3 has 14 residues. The V and J ends lost 1 base and 3 bases respectively, with 8 bases between them. CDR3 in DNA: TGTGCCAGCAGCTTGTGGAGTCTCAATCAGCCCCAGCATTTT. Translating it yields CASSLWSLNQPQHF.

The chain combines TRBV19 with TRBJ1-3; weak D call: TRBD1 (6 bases). The CDR3 contains 16 residues. V was trimmed by 3 bases and J by 3 bases, leaving 15 bases between them. Germline V gives CDR1 LNHDA, CDR2 SQIVND (reference sequence). CDR3 nucleotide sequence: TGTGCCAGTAGTATCCGTCAGACAGGACTTGGAAACACCATATATTTT. Protein product: CASSIRQTGLGNTIYF.

Concerning this clone itself: A read error may account for a junction end that differs from germline. The chain recombines TRBV7-7 with TRBJ2-7; 8 nucleotides agree with TRBD1. CDR1 is SSHAT, CDR2 FNYEAQ, per germline (reference sequence). CDR3 length equals 13 residues. As DNA, the CDR3 is TGTGCTAGCAGCAATCAGGGGGCGCCTGAGCAGTACTTC. Its protein product is CASSNQGAPEQYF.

The chain combines TRBV6-6 with TRBJ1-5, with TRBD1 identical over 10 bases. The germline V gene encodes CDR1 MNHNY and CDR2 SVGAGI (reference sequence). There are 15 residues in the CDR3. V trimming: 4 bases; J trimming: 5 bases; junction bases outside the gene matches: 5. CDR3 region: CASSFTGTGDQPQHF. The CDR3 nucleotides read TGTGCCAGCAGTTTTACCGGGACAGGGGATCAGCCCCAGCATTTT.

The rearrangement links TRBV7-9 to TRBJ2-6; D is perhaps TRBD1 (6 bases). The V end was cut by 0 bases, the J end by 2 bases, with 14 bases between. This CDR3 contains 18 residues. Per germline, CDR1 SEHNR and CDR2 FQNEAQ (reference sequence). In nucleotides, the CDR3 is TGTGCCAGCAGCTTAGCGTCAGGGGCAATGACTGGGGCCAACGTCCTGACTTTC. It encodes CASSLASGAMTGANVLTF. Variable domain in full (rest from reference TRBV7-9 and TRBJ2-6): DTGVSQNPRHKITKRGQNVTFRCDPISEHNRLYWYRQTLGQGPEFLTYFQNEAQLEKSRLLSDRFSAERPKGSFSTLEIQRTEQGDSAMYLCASSLASGAMTGANVLTFGAGSRLTVL.

The chain joins TRBV7-2 to TRBJ2-3, with TRBD2 matching 14 bases. The CDR3 is made up of 17 amino acids. Germline CDR1 and CDR2: SGHTA and FQGNSA. The V gene end was trimmed by 5 bases and the J gene end by 2 bases; junction bases not matched to a gene: 6. CDR3 protein: CASSPRLAGGFTDTQYF. Written as DNA, the CDR3 is TGTGCCAGCAGCCCGCGACTAGCGGGGGGGTTCACAGATACGCAGTATTTT.

V usage is TRBV11-2 and J usage is TRBJ2-1; D ambiguous. The germline V gene has CDR1 SGHAT and CDR2 FQNNGV. Trimming removed 1 base at V and 7 bases at J, with 11 bases between. The CDR3 loop spans 14 amino acids. The CDR3 DNA is TGTGCCAGCAGCTTAGTCGCCGCCGAGAATGAGCAGTTCTTC. It translates to CASSLVAAENEQFF.

V usage is TRBV27 and J usage is TRBJ2-5; 15 nucleotides match TRBD2. Germline CDR1 MNHEY, CDR2 SMNVEV (reference sequence). V trimming: 5 bases; J trimming: 5 bases; junction bases outside the gene matches: 6. This CDR3 has 16 residues. In DNA, the CDR3 is TGTGCCAGCAGTCGGACTAGCGGGGGGGCCTGGGAGACCCAGTACTTC. It codes for CASSRTSGGAWETQYF.

The rearrangement joins TRBV6-4 to TRBJ1-6; a possible D gene is TRBD1 (5 bases). This CDR3 comprises 15 residues. The V gene lost 3 bases and the J gene lost 10 bases, with 16 bases spanning the gap. CDR1 is MRHNA and CDR2 is SNTAGT in the germline V gene. The CDR3 is CASSETAGFGSPLHF. The CDR3 bases are TGTGCCAGCAGTGAAACCGCAGGGTTTGGATCACCCCTCCACTTT.

The sample holds one count of this clone. The CDR3 reads CASRGGTSGGAETQYF. The CDR3 DNA follows: TGTGCCAGCAGAGGAGGGACTAGCGGGGGGGCGGAGACCCAGTACTTC. This chain connects TRBV11-2 to TRBJ2-5; 16 bases agree with TRBD2. The CDR3 has 16 amino acids. The V segment lost 6 bases and the J segment 5 bases; nucleotides outside the gene matches: 6. Germline lookup yields CDR1 SGHAT and CDR2 FQNNGV.

In this sample, this clone turned up a few times. The chain links TRBV19 to TRBJ2-1, with 10 positions matching TRBD2. This CDR3 contains 14 residues. Per germline, CDR1 LNHDA and CDR2 SQIVND (reference sequence). V dropped 8 bases and J dropped 4; count of bases not matched to a gene: 5. CDR3: CASGTSGAYNEQFF. CDR3 in DNA: TGTGCCAGTGGTACTAGCGGGGCTTACAATGAGCAGTTCTTC.

The chain combines TRBV2 with TRBJ1-1; D is unclear. Per germline, CDR1 SNHLY and CDR2 FYNNEI. Trimming stripped 4 bases from V and 0 bases from J, with 6 bases between. This CDR3 has 13 residues. CDR3 protein: CASSAGMNTEAFF. The DNA of the CDR3 is TGTGCCAGCAGTGCAGGCATGAACACTGAAGCTTTCTTT.

V gene TRBV5-4 combines with J gene TRBJ1-4; 8 bases line up with TRBD1. V lost 3 bases to trimming and J lost 3 bases; unmatched junction nucleotides: 4. This CDR3 spans 15 amino acids. CDR1 is SGHNT and CDR2 is YYREEE in the germline V gene (reference sequence). The CDR3 coding sequence is TGTGCCAGCAGCTCCCAGGGGGCGGCTAATGAAAAACTGTTTTTT. Its translation is CASSSQGAANEKLFF.

The chain links TRBV9 to TRBJ2-1, with TRBD2 matching over 8 bases. Germline V gene sequence: CDR1 SGDLS, CDR2 YYNGEE. The CDR3 extends over 16 amino acids. The V and J ends lost 4 bases and 7 bases, in that order; junction bases with no gene match: 13. The CDR3 DNA reads TGTGCCAGCAGCCAAGTTAGCGGGGTAGGTGGGAATGAGCAGTTCTTC. Residues: CASSQVSGVGGNEQFF.

This chain uses TRBV5-3 with TRBJ1-2, with 7 bases lining up with TRBD1. TRBV5-3 is an ORF, and what it does is uncertain. This CDR3 spans 14 amino acids. V dropped 4 bases and J dropped 4; count of bases not matched to a gene: 7. CDR3 nucleotide sequence: TGTGCCAGAAGCACCACAGGGGACCTCTATGGCTACACCTTC. This gives the protein CARSTTGDLYGYTF.

On this clone itself: This specimen includes other DNA sequences encoding the same CDR3. V gene TRBV5-1 combines with J gene TRBJ1-2, with D perhaps matching TRBD1 (5 bases). The length of the CDR3 is 12 residues. Trimming took 4 bases from V and 7 from J, leaving 11 bases between them. Germline values: CDR1 SGHRS, CDR2 YFSETQ. CDR3 region: CASSPSGGGYTF. The CDR3 DNA follows: TGCGCCAGCAGCCCGTCGGGGGGTGGCTACACCTTC.

The chain recombines TRBV11-2 with TRBJ2-1; 8 nucleotides match TRBD2. V dropped 0 bases and J dropped 4; count of bases not matched to a gene: 5. The CDR3 runs 16 residues. The V gene's germline CDR1 is SGHAT and CDR2 FQNNGV. Written as DNA, the CDR3 is TGTGCCAGCAGCTTAGACGGCGGGGGGAGATACAATGAGCAGTTCTTC. Amino acid sequence: CASSLDGGGRYNEQFF.

The V call is TRBV10-1, the J call TRBJ2-7; weak D call: TRBD2 (6 bases). Germline V gives CDR1 WNHNN, CDR2 SYGVQD (reference sequence). The CDR3 has 19 residues. V was clipped by 3 bases and J by 3 bases, with 27 bases between them. The CDR3 DNA sequence: TGCGCCAGCAGTGATCACAACCGGGACTTTTTTCTACTGTTCTACGAGCAGTACTTC. Its protein product is CASSDHNRDFFLLFYEQYF.

The V call is TRBV18, the J call TRBJ1-1, with TRBD1 matching over 7 bases. CDR3 length: 13 amino acids. V was clipped by 5 bases and J by 1 base; unmatched bases: 1. Germline CDR1 KGHSH, CDR2 LQKENI. The CDR3 region has the DNA TGTGCCAGCTCAGGACAGGAGAACACTGAAGCTTTCTTT. Translated, it gives CASSGQENTEAFF.

To note about this clone: Germline and junction disagree at one end, which may indicate a read error. V and J are TRBV7-8 and TRBJ2-7, with 10 nucleotides matching TRBD1. The CDR3 loop spans 20 amino acids. The germline CDR1 and CDR2 sequences are SGHVS and FQNEAQ. This CDR3 is CASGPHPGTGDRLPPIRQCF. The DNA of the CDR3 is TGTGCCAGCGGGCCCCACCCCGGGACAGGGGACCGCCTACCTCCTATCCGGCAGTGCTTC.

CDR3 in DNA: TGTGCCAGCAGGGGGAGGGCCGAGACTAGCCCCAAGATAAACATTCAGTACTTC. Its protein is CASRGRAETSPKINIQYF. V gene TRBV7-4 combines with J gene TRBJ2-4; 7 positions match TRBD2. The CDR3 contains 18 residues. With V trimmed by 6 bases and J by 6 bases, 20 bases remained unmatched. The germline V gene has CDR1 SGHVT and CDR2 SQSDAQ. Combining the CDR3 with reference TRBV7-4 and TRBJ2-4 gives the whole variable domain GAGVSQSPRYKVAKRGRDVALRCDSISGHVTLYWYRQTLGQGSEVLTYSQSDAQRDKSGRPSGRFSAERPERSVSTLKIQRTEQGDSAVYLCASRGRAETSPKINIQYFGAGTRLSVL.

This clone occurred once. J is TRBJ2-3 and V is TRBV11-2; D might be TRBD2 (6 bases). Germline V gene lookup returns CDR1 SGHAT and CDR2 FQNNGV. The V end was cut by 8 bases, the J end by 3 bases, with 15 bases between. CDR3 size: 14 residues. DNA of the CDR3: TGTGCCAGCCGAAGGTGGCGGGGTACAGATACGCAGTATTTT. As protein: CASRRWRGTDTQYF.